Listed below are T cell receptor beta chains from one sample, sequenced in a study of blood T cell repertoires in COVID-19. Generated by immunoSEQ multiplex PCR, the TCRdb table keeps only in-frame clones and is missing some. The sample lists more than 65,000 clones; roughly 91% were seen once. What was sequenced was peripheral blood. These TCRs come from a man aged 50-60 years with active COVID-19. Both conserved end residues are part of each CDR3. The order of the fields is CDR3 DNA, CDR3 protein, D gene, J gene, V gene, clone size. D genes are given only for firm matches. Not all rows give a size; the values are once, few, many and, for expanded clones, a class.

CDR3 DNA: TGTGCCACCAGCAGTCTGACAGGGAGTGAAAAACTGTTTTTT
CDR3 protein: CATSSLTGSEKLFF
D gene: TRBD1
J gene: TRBJ1-4
V gene: TRBV15
clone size: .

CDR3 DNA: TGCAGTGCTAGTCGCCCAACTAGTATTGCAACCGGGGAGCTGTTTTTT
CDR3 protein: CSASRPTSIATGELFF
D gene: .
J gene: TRBJ2-2
V gene: TRBV20-1
clone size: once

CDR3 DNA: TGTGCCAGCAGTTTACAGGGGGCTAGCACAGATACGCAGTATTTT
CDR3 protein: CASSLQGASTDTQYF
D gene: TRBD1
J gene: TRBJ2-3
V gene: TRBV6-2/TRBV6-3
clone size: once

CDR3 DNA: TGTGCCAGCAGCTCTCTAAGAGGGACTAACTATGGCTACACCTTC
CDR3 protein: CASSSLRGTNYGYTF
D gene: .
J gene: TRBJ1-2
V gene: TRBV7-8
clone size: .

CDR3 DNA: TGTGCCAGCAGCCGGAGCTCCTACAATGAGCAGTTCTTC
CDR3 protein: CASSRSSYNEQFF
D gene: .
J gene: TRBJ2-1
V gene: TRBV14
clone size: .

CDR3 DNA: TGTGCCAGCAGCTTAGGGGTAGACAGTACAGATACGCAGTATTTT
CDR3 protein: CASSLGVDSTDTQYF
D gene: .
J gene: TRBJ2-3
V gene: TRBV11-3
clone size: .

CDR3 DNA: TGTGCCAGTGGGACAGTAGCTAACTATGGCTACACCTTC
CDR3 protein: CASGTVANYGYTF
D gene: TRBD1
J gene: TRBJ1-2
V gene: TRBV19
clone size: .

CDR3 DNA: TGTGCCAGCTCACCACAAAATCGACAGGGGGCGAAAAATGGCTACACCTTC
CDR3 protein: CASSPQNRQGAKNGYTF
D gene: TRBD1
J gene: TRBJ1-2
V gene: TRBV18
clone size: few

CDR3 DNA: TGTGCCAGCAGTACCAACAGGGGGCTGGGCACTGAAGCTTTCTTT
CDR3 protein: CASSTNRGLGTEAFF
D gene: TRBD1
J gene: TRBJ1-1
V gene: TRBV28
clone size: .

CDR3 DNA: TGTGCCAGCAGTTCAACAGGGTTGCGGGCTTTCTTT
CDR3 protein: CASSSTGLRAFF
D gene: .
J gene: TRBJ1-1
V gene: TRBV12-3/TRBV12-4
clone size: .

CDR3 DNA: TGTGCCAGCAGTGTGGGGGGAGGAACTTCAGATACGCAGTATTTT
CDR3 protein: CASSVGGGTSDTQYF
D gene: .
J gene: TRBJ2-3
V gene: TRBV6-2/TRBV6-3
clone size: once